This TCR beta chain was identified during a study of blood T cell repertoires in COVID-19. Overall study context: COVID-19 samples, acute and convalescent, were from the United States, Italy and Spain. T cells, B-cell-depleted T cells, or PBMCs provided the cDNA or gDNA that served as material.

With 1 base clipped from V and 4 bases from J, the junction kept 3 bases outside the gene matches. This CDR3 has 15 amino acids. Per the germline V gene, CDR1 is SEHNR and CDR2 is FQNEAQ (reference sequence). As originally analysed: By means of reference gene primer amplification, nucleated cell counts were estimated. TCRdb's table, derived via immunoSEQ multiplex PCR, lists solely in-frame clones and lacks some. That table gives V, J and clone size, and the DNA gave D and trimming. The sample carries 200,000 to 300,000 clones, roughly 88% recorded once. The clonotype originates from a woman in her 40s with acute COVID-19. The gene calls are TRBV7-9 and TRBJ2-1, with 8 bases aligning to TRBD2. Material: PBMCs or T cells enriched from blood (not recorded which). For the CDR3, the DNA is TGTGCCAGCAGCTTAGATAGCGGGGCGTACAATGAGCAGTTCTTC. Residues: CASSLDSGAYNEQFF.